Below are 23 T cell receptor beta chains sequenced from a single sample in a study of early T cells in non-severe SARS-CoV-2 infection. TCRdb re-analysed the 5' RACE reads in MiXCR, keeping a single row per CDR3 protein. The data show tens of thousands of distinct CDR3 sequences, more than 15% seen once. Sample: whole blood, taken at baseline. The receptors originated from an adult who was a healthcare worker with PCR-confirmed SARS-CoV-2 infection or an uninfected control (not recorded which).

This clonotype showed up just a few times. The chain couples TRBV20-1 to TRBJ1-6, with 8 bases fitting TRBD1. The germline gives CDR1 DFQATT, CDR2 SNEGSKA (reference sequence). J was trimmed by 0 bases and V by 2 bases; bases with no gene match: 9. There are 18 residues in the CDR3. The chain's CDR3 is CSARRGQGRSSYNSPLHF. DNA for the CDR3: TGCAGTGCTAGACGAGGACAGGGTAGGTCCTCCTATAATTCACCCCTCCACTTT.

The rearrangement joins TRBV3-1 to TRBJ1-6; D is possibly TRBD1 (6 bases). Looked up from germline, CDR1 is LGHDT and CDR2 is YNNKEL (reference sequence). V shed 5 bases and J shed 9 bases, with 17 bases lying between them. The length of the CDR3 is 15 residues. CDR3 region: CASSFISGDISPLHF. CDR3 coding DNA: TGTGCCAGCAGCTTCATTAGTGGGGACATTTCACCCCTCCACTTT.

This clonotype was found a few times. The chain combines TRBV4-1 with TRBJ2-1; 11 bases agree with TRBD2. Trimming removed 6 bases from V and 4 bases from J; junction bases left unmatched: 14. This CDR3 region has 18 residues. The germline CDR1 and CDR2 sequences are MGHRA and YSYEKL. CDR3 sequence: CASRKDPSGLAAYNEQFF. The DNA of the CDR3 is TGCGCCAGCAGGAAGGACCCCTCGGGACTAGCGGCGTACAATGAGCAGTTCTTC.

This clonotype occurred a few times. J is TRBJ1-1 and V is TRBV5-4; D is unresolved. The CDR3 contains 13 residues. CDR1 is SGHNT, CDR2 YYREEE, per germline (reference sequence). Trimming removed 2 bases at V and 0 bases at J, with 5 bases between. In DNA, the CDR3 is TGTGCCAGCAGCTTCGATATGAACACTGAAGCTTTCTTT. This codes for CASSFDMNTEAFF. Combining the CDR3 with reference TRBV5-4 and TRBJ1-1 gives the whole variable domain ETGVTQSPTHLIKTRGQQVTLRCSSQSGHNTVSWYQQALGQGPQFIFQYYREEENGRGNFPPRFSGLQFPNYSSELNVNALELDDSALYLCASSFDMNTEAFFGQGTRLTVV.

J is TRBJ1-6 and V is TRBV24-1, with D maybe TRBD1 (5 bases). The CDR3 consists of 13 residues. V was trimmed by 6 bases and J by 9 bases, leaving 11 bases between them. Germline CDR1 is KGHDR and CDR2 is SFDVKD. The CDR3 DNA sequence: TGTGCCACCAGTCAAGGGGTCAGTTCACCCCTCCACTTT. Translation gives CATSQGVSSPLHF.

The gene calls are TRBV7-9 and TRBJ1-2; D unclear. This CDR3 region has 16 residues. Between the trimmed V and J ends, which lost 2 bases and 0 bases, there was a span of 13 bases. Germline V gives CDR1 SEHNR, CDR2 FQNEAQ (reference sequence). In nucleotides, the CDR3 is TGTGCCAGCAGCTTAACGGAGAGGGAGACTAACTATGGCTACACCTTC. Its translation is CASSLTERETNYGYTF.

This chain links TRBV5-8 with TRBJ1-1; D perhaps matches TRBD1 (6 bases). V was clipped by 0 bases and J by 0 bases, with 12 bases between them. CDR1 is SGHTS and CDR2 is YDEGEE in the germline V gene. This CDR3 spans 16 amino acids. The CDR3 DNA is TGTGCCAGCAGCTTGGGGGGACAAATCATGAACACTGAAGCTTTCTTT. Translating it yields CASSLGGQIMNTEAFF. The variable domain in full, with the rest retrieved from reference TRBV5-8 and TRBJ1-1, is EAGVTQSPTHLIKTRGQQATLRCSPISGHTSVYWYQQALGLGLQFLLWYDEGEERNRGNFPPRFSGRQFPNYSSELNVNALELEDSALYLCASSLGGQIMNTEAFFGQGTRLTVV.

The chain employs TRBV7-9 and TRBJ2-7, with 11 bases lining up with TRBD2. CDR1 SEHNR and CDR2 FQNEAQ come from the germline V gene (reference sequence). V trimming: 5 bases; J trimming: 6 bases; junction bases outside the gene matches: 6. CDR3 length equals 14 residues. CDR3 protein: CASSPSGGHGEQYF. The CDR3 DNA reads TGTGCCAGCAGCCCTAGCGGGGGGCACGGCGAGCAGTACTTC.

The chain uses TRBV7-9 and TRBJ1-1; 8 bases are a match to TRBD1. J gave up 0 bases and V 5 bases, and 14 bases lay outside the gene matches. The CDR3 totals 18 residues. Germline V lookup: CDR1 SEHNR, CDR2 FQNEAQ (reference sequence). The DNA for the CDR3 is TGTGCCAGCAGCCTGACAGGGACAGGCCATCGGGTGAACACTGAAGCTTTCTTT. As protein: CASSLTGTGHRVNTEAFF.

The chain recombines TRBV7-9 with TRBJ2-7; D gene uncertain. CDR1 is SEHNR, CDR2 FQNEAQ, per germline (reference sequence). The CDR3 covers 13 residues. V lost 4 bases to trimming and J lost 1 base, with 8 bases between them. The CDR3 DNA reads as TGTGCCAGCAGCTCTACAAGATCCTACGAGCAGTACTTC. This gives the protein CASSSTRSYEQYF. Supplemented by reference TRBV7-9 and TRBJ2-7, the full variable domain reads DTGVSQNPRHKITKRGQNVTFRCDPISEHNRLYWYRQTLGQGPEFLTYFQNEAQLEKSRLLSDRFSAERPKGSFSTLEIQRTEQGDSAMYLCASSSTRSYEQYFGPGTRLTVT.

This chain joins TRBV20-1 and TRBJ2-6; D is unclear. V dropped 0 bases and J dropped 2 bases, with 8 bases sitting between them. Germline CDR1 and CDR2: DFQATT and SNEGSKA (reference sequence). CDR3 length equals 15 residues. The CDR3 loop is CSARDPLTGANVLTF. CDR3 sequence (DNA): TGCAGTGCTAGAGACCCCCTGACTGGGGCCAACGTCCTGACTTTC.

This clonotype was detected only a few times. The chain recombines TRBV20-1 with TRBJ2-2; TRBD2 is a possible D gene (5 bases). This CDR3 contains 13 residues. CDR1 is DFQATT, CDR2 SNEGSKA, per germline (reference sequence). V lost 0 bases and J lost 7, with 9 bases in between. The CDR3 spells CSARDHRGGELFF. CDR3 in DNA: TGCAGTGCTAGAGACCACCGGGGCGGGGAGCTGTTTTTT.

This sequence joins TRBV18 and TRBJ2-7; D unclear. The CDR3 length is 14 residues. Germline V gene data show CDR1 as KGHSH and CDR2 as LQKENI. The V and J ends lost 0 bases and 2 bases respectively, with 8 bases between them. The CDR3 region is CASSPPFDPYEQYF. Written as DNA, the CDR3 is TGTGCCAGCTCACCACCCTTCGACCCCTACGAGCAGTACTTC.

The chain links TRBV6-5 to TRBJ1-5; D not resolved. This CDR3 spans 16 amino acids. Deletions cut 4 bases from V and 2 bases from J, with 15 bases between. Per germline, CDR1 MNHEY and CDR2 SVGAGI. The CDR3 here is CASSSRPGNGNQPQHF. The CDR3 nucleotides are TGTGCCAGCAGTTCAAGACCGGGTAATGGCAATCAGCCCCAGCATTTT.

This clonotype was detected a few times. The rearrangement uses TRBV3-1 and TRBJ1-3; maybe TRBD1 (5 bases). Trimming pared 2 bases from V and 4 bases from J, leaving 12 bases between. CDR3 length: 15 residues. Germline V CDR1 and CDR2: LGHDT, YNNKEL (reference sequence). The DNA for the CDR3 is TGTGCCAGCAGCCAAATGGCAGGGTTCGGAAACACCATATATTTT. It codes for CASSQMAGFGNTIYF.

This clonotype was seen more than once but under ten times. This chain connects TRBV3-1 to TRBJ2-5; 7 bases agree with TRBD2. V was pared by 4 bases and J by 5 bases, with 4 bases of the junction left unmatched. This CDR3 is 13 amino acids long. The V gene's germline CDR1 is LGHDT and CDR2 YNNKEL (reference sequence). The CDR3 sequence: CASSLQGGETQYF. The CDR3 DNA reads TGTGCCAGCAGCCTGCAGGGAGGGGAGACCCAGTACTTC.

The rearrangement uses TRBV4-2 and TRBJ2-7, with TRBD2 identical over 14 bases. This CDR3 region has 18 residues. Germline trimming cut 4 bases from V and 5 bases from J; bases unmatched to any gene: 13. Germline V CDR1 and CDR2: LGHNA, YNFKEQ. CDR3 residues: CASSLRLAGGPRVDEQYF. The CDR3 coding sequence is TGTGCCAGCAGCCTCAGACTAGCGGGAGGGCCACGGGTCGACGAGCAGTACTTC.

The gene calls are TRBV20-1 and TRBJ2-7, with a tentative D call TRBD2 (5 bases). Deletions cut 3 bases from V and 6 bases from J, with 21 bases between. Germline V gives CDR1 DFQATT, CDR2 SNEGSKA (reference sequence). The CDR3 has 15 residues. CDR3 in amino acids: CSASQGRTPSGEQYF. The CDR3 coding sequence is TGCAGTGCTAGTCAAGGACGGACTCCCTCCGGCGAGCAGTACTTC.

The V gene is TRBV3-1, the J gene TRBJ2-1, with 7 nucleotides matching TRBD1. CDR3 length equals 15 residues. Per germline, CDR1 LGHDT and CDR2 YNNKEL (reference sequence). V shed 4 bases and J 5 bases; nucleotides not matched to a gene: 8. The CDR3 spells CASSPDRVIHNEQFF. CDR3 DNA: TGTGCCAGCAGCCCCGACAGGGTAATCCACAATGAGCAGTTCTTC.

Ten or more counts support this clonotype. The rearrangement uses TRBV9 and TRBJ1-1; D not resolved. Trimming removed 2 bases at V and 8 bases at J, with 13 bases between. Germline values: CDR1 SGDLS, CDR2 YYNGEE. CDR3 size: 13 residues. The CDR3 DNA reads TGTGCCAGCAGCGTCTACTGGGGTACGGAAGCTTTCTTT. It yields the protein CASSVYWGTEAFF.

This clonotype came up a few times. The chain couples TRBV2 to TRBJ1-2; 7 positions agree with TRBD1. CDR1 and CDR2 (germline): SNHLY, FYNNEI. The CDR3 spans 13 residues. V trimming: 7 bases; J trimming: 5 bases; junction bases outside the gene matches: 7. The CDR3 here is CASNPGTDYGYTF. CDR3 DNA: TGTGCCAGCAATCCCGGGACAGATTATGGCTACACCTTC.

CDR3 DNA sequence: TGCAGCGTTGAAGAAGGACAGCAAGAGACCCAGTACTTC. Amino acids: CSVEEGQQETQYF. The rearrangement links TRBV29-1 to TRBJ2-5, with a possible D match to TRBD1 (6 bases). This CDR3 comprises 13 residues. V lost 0 bases, J lost 2 bases, and 7 bases lay in between. Germline V lookup: CDR1 SQVTM, CDR2 ANQGSEA.

This clonotype appeared a few times. The chain couples TRBV19 to TRBJ2-1; D tentatively reads TRBD1 or TRBD2 (5 bases each). The germline gives CDR1 LNHDA, CDR2 SQIVND (reference sequence). This CDR3 region has 16 residues. Trimming removed 1 base at V and 7 bases at J, with 17 bases between. Here the CDR3 reads CASSIGWQGEVNEQFF. The DNA of the CDR3 is TGTGCCAGTAGTATAGGGTGGCAGGGAGAGGTAAATGAGCAGTTCTTC.